This T cell receptor beta chain comes out of a study of breast tumors, draining lymph nodes, adjacent tissues (dated by TCRdb to 2016 to 2017). For the study in its entirety: In breast cancer patients, the study compared the TCR beta repertoires of tumor, adjacent nontumor tissue and axillary lymph nodes. In human breast cancer, the study set out to evaluate how tumor, surrounding tissue and draining lymph node repertoires relate to one another and whether T cells may move between these sites.

Sequencing relied on an Illumina HiSeq 2000. Multiplex PCR amplification was used to build the TCR beta chain libraries. High-throughput sequencing was used to analyze the amplified TCR beta chain products. The public reads were reanalyzed by TCRdb: fastp trimming at Q25, MiXCR alignment, in-frame beta chains only. Identical CDR3 protein sequences are pooled into one entry, listed with their most common genes and DNA. This sample gives approximately 40,000 distinct CDR3 sequences in total; 36% of them show up just once. The leading ten clones occupy under 13% of the sample. V has 0 bases trimmed and J has 2 bases trimmed; junction bases matching no gene number 21. There are 23 amino acids in the CDR3, from cysteine to phenylalanine inclusive. The CDR3 DNA has 69 bases and is translated from base 1. Per the germline V gene, SGHVS is the CDR1 and FNYEAQ is the CDR2. The paper as a whole reports these results and caveats: Tumor T-cell repertoires showed less diversity than lymph node repertoires and more diversity than nontumor tissue repertoires, and tumor T-cell repertoires showed preferential V and J gene usage. Tumor and nontumor tissue repertoires were found to be significantly more similar in luminal-like than in basal-like breast cancer. The conclusion that tumor T cells originate in lymph nodes was framed as consistent with a hypothesis rather than directly demonstrated. The data were considered consistent with the idea that most tumor T cells come from the lymph node and then expand in tumor tissue.

Turning to this clonotype: Its specific antigen is unknown. No much larger clone is present one base from it, and per-base qualities are unavailable.

This receptor chain uses TRBV7-6 and TRBJ2-5; 13 middle bases align to TRBD2. Specimen: breast tumor tissue. The clonotype comes from a female donor with breast cancer. Some clones in this sample may be carry-over from other donors' samples. In nucleotides, the sequence is TGTGCCAGCAGCTTAGCCCCAGCCTCCTCGGGACTAGCGGGATTAGGGGGTCAAGAGACCCAGTACTTC. This sequence encodes CASSLAPASSGLAGLGGQETQYF.